What follows are 20 T cell receptor beta chains derived from one specimen sequenced in a study of blood T cells in healthy people across ages. The use of a sample-barcoded 5' primer and a J-beta primer mix characterized a second PCR of roughly 6 to 11 cycles. TCRdb reprocessed the 5' RACE reads with MiXCR, giving one entry per CDR3 protein. This sample has fewer than 600,000 distinct CDR3 sequences; about 27% occur once, and the top ten carry approximately 3.6%. These data were likewise used in another study, on T cells of mothers and their children.

Material for sequencing was blood. Receptors originate from a boy younger than 10 in good health.

This clonotype was counted a few times. The rearrangement joins TRBV12-3 or TRBV12-4 to TRBJ1-4; 12 nucleotides align to TRBD1. This CDR3 region has 15 residues. The trim removed 5 bases at V and 8 bases at J, leaving 6 bases unmatched. The CDR3, as DNA: TGTGCCAGCAGTCCCCGGGACAGGGGGCGCGAAAAACTGTTTTTT. Translation gives CASSPRDRGREKLFF.

The chain recombines TRBV7-9 with TRBJ1-6; D is ambiguous. Deletions cut 1 base from V and 15 bases from J, with 13 bases between. Germline V gives CDR1 SEHNR, CDR2 FQNEAQ (reference sequence). The CDR3 totals 13 residues. The chain's CDR3 is CASSLGPEGVLHF. The CDR3 DNA follows: TGTGCCAGCAGCTTAGGACCAGAGGGAGTCCTCCACTTT.

This clonotype was counted a few times. The gene calls are TRBV6-5 and TRBJ2-7; D unresolved. Trimming shortened V by 2 bases and J by 3 bases, and 8 bases separated the two germline ends. Germline V CDR1 and CDR2: MNHEY, SVGAGI. This CDR3 is 13 amino acids long. This CDR3 is CASSYDGGYEQYF. The CDR3 nucleotides are TGTGCCAGCAGTTACGATGGCGGCTACGAGCAGTACTTC.

The chain joins TRBV9 to TRBJ2-7; D may be TRBD1 or TRBD2 (5 bases each). Per the germline V gene, CDR1 is SGDLS and CDR2 is YYNGEE. The V end lost 5 bases, the J end lost 0 bases, and 15 bases lay between the germline ends. CDR3 length: 15 amino acids. The CDR3: CASSEAGTTSYEQYF. In DNA form, the CDR3 reads TGTGCCAGCAGTGAGGCAGGGACCACCTCCTACGAGCAGTACTTC.

This clonotype was recorded a few times. V gene TRBV6-6 combines with J gene TRBJ2-2, with a tentative D call TRBD2 (5 bases). CDR1 and CDR2 from the germline V gene are MNHNY and SVGAGI (reference sequence). This CDR3 contains 15 residues. V was shortened by 3 bases and J by 0 bases, with 8 bases between the two germline ends. The CDR3 here is CASSYTRANTGELFF. Written as DNA, the CDR3 is TGTGCCAGCAGTTATACGAGGGCGAACACCGGGGAGCTGTTTTTT.

The V call is TRBV11-1, the J call TRBJ2-1; D possibly corresponds to TRBD2 (5 bases). V was pared by 3 bases and J by 5 bases, with 17 bases between. There are 16 residues in the CDR3. The germline V gene has CDR1 SGHAT and CDR2 FQDESV (reference sequence). CDR3 in amino acids: CASSFRGASGNNEQFF. DNA of the CDR3: TGTGCCAGCAGCTTTAGAGGCGCAAGCGGCAACAATGAGCAGTTCTTC.

This clonotype turned up a few times. The chain is built from TRBV20-1 and TRBJ2-3; 9 positions match TRBD2. Per germline, CDR1 DFQATT and CDR2 SNEGSKA (reference sequence). With 1 base clipped from V and 0 bases from J, the junction kept 2 bases outside the gene matches. This CDR3 has 15 residues. The CDR3 protein is CSARASGVSTDTQYF. The CDR3 DNA reads TGCAGTGCTAGAGCTAGCGGGGTTAGCACAGATACGCAGTATTTT.

The rearrangement joins TRBV6-1 to TRBJ1-4, with TRBD1 matching 7 bases. The CDR3 extends over 14 amino acids. Per the germline V gene, CDR1 is MNHNS and CDR2 is SASEGT. With V trimmed by 8 bases and J by 5 bases, 8 bases remained unmatched. CDR3 protein: CASCRDSYNEKLFF. CDR3 DNA sequence: TGTGCCAGCTGTCGGGACAGCTACAATGAAAAACTGTTTTTT.

This clonotype showed up just a few times. This rearrangement joins TRBV10-1 to TRBJ2-1, with D unclear. CDR3 length equals 12 residues. V dropped 3 bases and J dropped 9 bases, with 9 bases sitting between them. Looked up from germline, CDR1 is WNHNN and CDR2 is SYGVQD (reference sequence). CDR3 sequence: CASSDGWAEQFF. DNA for the CDR3: TGCGCCAGCAGTGATGGGTGGGCTGAGCAGTTCTTC.

This clonotype was counted only a few times. This sequence joins TRBV11-2 and TRBJ2-5, with D perhaps matching TRBD1 or TRBD2 (5 bases each). The assigned J gene may be wrong: the sequence end matches TRBJ2-1 better. CDR3 length: 15 amino acids. Germline values: CDR1 SGHAT, CDR2 FQNNGV. The CDR3 is CASSLDGDPLDEQFF. CDR3 nucleotide sequence: TGTGCCAGCAGCTTAGATGGGGACCCCCTGGATGAGCAGTTCTTC.

A word on this clonotype: As the CDR3 is not closed by the conserved phenylalanine or tryptophan, this likely results from a read error. The rearrangement uses TRBV7-6 and TRBJ1-6; no firm D call. Germline loops: CDR1 SGHVS, CDR2 FNYEAQ. Between the trimmed V and J ends, which lost 2 bases and 6 bases, there was a span of 11 bases. The CDR3 extends over 15 amino acids. DNA for the CDR3: TGTGCCAGCAGCTTATCGGGAGTTGGTAATTCACCCCTCCACTCT. It is translated as CASSLSGVGNSPLHS.

The gene calls are TRBV10-2 and TRBJ1-1; possible D gene TRBD1, 5 bases. CDR3 length: 13 residues. V lost 4 bases to trimming and J lost 2 bases, with 8 bases between them. The germline gives CDR1 WSHSY, CDR2 SAAADI. The DNA of the CDR3 is TGCGCCAGCAGTGGACAGAGAAACACTGAAGCTTTCTTT. Its protein is CASSGQRNTEAFF.

CDR3 in amino acids: CASRKGGQGYMETQYF. Here the CDR3 DNA reads TGTGCCAGCAGAAAGGGGGGGCAGGGGTACATGGAGACCCAGTACTTC. The chain recombines TRBV7-8 with TRBJ2-5; D is perhaps TRBD2 (7 bases). Trimming stripped 6 bases from V and 5 bases from J, with 22 bases between. Germline-derived CDR1 and CDR2 are SGHVS and FQNEAQ. The CDR3 is 16 amino acids.

This clonotype was counted between two and nine times. The V call is TRBV20-1, the J call TRBJ2-5; D is possibly TRBD1 or TRBD2 (5 bases each). The J call may be mistaken, given a closer DNA end match to TRBJ2-7. The CDR3 has 14 residues. Germline V CDR1 and CDR2: DFQATT, SNEGSKA (reference sequence). DNA for the CDR3: TGCAGTGCTAGTTCAGGGAGTCTCTCCTACGAGCAGTACTTC. It specifies CSASSGSLSYEQYF.

In this sample, this clonotype turned up a few times. This chain links TRBV15 with TRBJ2-1; 7 bases fit TRBD2. In germline, CDR1 is LNHNV, CDR2 YYDKDF (reference sequence). The CDR3 has 16 residues. The trim removed 1 base at V and 4 bases at J, leaving 7 bases unmatched. Written as DNA, the CDR3 is TGTGCCACCAGCAGAGCGGGCGGGAGTGGATACAATGAGCAGTTCTTC. Protein sequence: CATSRAGGSGYNEQFF.

This clonotype occurred a few times. The chain has TRBV2 and TRBJ2-5; possible D gene TRBD1, 5 bases. Germline CDR1 SNHLY, CDR2 FYNNEI. The CDR3 runs to 13 residues. V was shortened by 8 bases and J by 3 bases, with 13 bases between the two germline ends. The CDR3 region is CASAPDSKETQYF. The CDR3 DNA sequence: TGTGCCAGCGCTCCTGACAGTAAAGAGACCCAGTACTTC.

This sequence joins TRBV10-3 and TRBJ2-3; D call uncertain. Per germline, CDR1 ENHRY and CDR2 SYGVKD. CDR3 length: 13 residues. V was shortened by 6 bases and J by 0 bases, with 7 bases between the two germline ends. CDR3 coding DNA: TGTGCCATCAGCCAGTCTAGCACAGATACGCAGTATTTT. Translating it yields CAISQSSTDTQYF.

The V call is TRBV7-8, the J call TRBJ2-7; D tentatively reads TRBD1 or TRBD2 (5 bases each). The V and J ends lost 0 bases and 2 bases respectively, with 11 bases between them. The CDR3 consists of 15 residues. Germline V CDR1 and CDR2: SGHVS, FQNEAQ. CDR3 loop: CASSLALGTPYEQYF. In nucleotides, the CDR3 is TGTGCCAGCAGCTTAGCGCTAGGGACCCCCTACGAGCAGTACTTC.

This clonotype was recorded a few times. The chain carries TRBV10-3 and TRBJ1-1, with 7 bases fitting TRBD1. The CDR3 spans 11 residues. V lost 8 bases and J lost 11; bases outside the gene matches: 8. Germline assignment: CDR1 ENHRY and CDR2 SYGVKD. The CDR3 protein is CAIDTGEEAFF. The DNA of the CDR3 is TGTGCCATCGATACAGGGGAGGAGGCTTTCTTT.

This clonotype was seen a few times. The V gene is TRBV7-9, the J gene TRBJ1-2, with 9 bases matching TRBD1. V shed 5 bases and J 7 bases; nucleotides not matched to a gene: 8. Germline V gene sequence: CDR1 SEHNR, CDR2 FQNEAQ (reference sequence). This CDR3 is built from 14 residues. The CDR3: CASSLLRTGAGYTF. DNA for the CDR3: TGTGCCAGCAGCCTTCTACGGACAGGGGCTGGCTACACCTTC.